This T cell receptor beta chain appears in the sequencing data of a study of OX40 agonist ivuxolimab in advanced cancers. Across the whole study: Patients treated during dose escalation were battling hepatocellular carcinoma, melanoma, renal cell or head and neck cancer.

This table comes from immunoSEQ multiplex PCR, and its TCRdb copy is limited to in-frame clones, with some not included. The sample includes roughly 60,000 clones, around 84% of them seen just once. The CDR3 runs to 15 residues. V was shortened by 5 bases and J by 7 bases, with 20 bases between the two germline ends. CDR1 is SEHNR, CDR2 FQNEAQ, per germline (reference sequence). The clonotype was recovered from an adult with an advanced solid tumor such as melanoma, head and neck, liver or kidney cancer. This rearrangement joins TRBV7-9 to TRBJ1-2; a weak D match, TRBD1 (5 bases). Specimen: CD4+ or CD8+ T cells sorted from blood, collected in a trial of the OX40 agonist ivuxolimab. Written as DNA, the CDR3 is TGTGCCAGCAGCCCCCTGGGAGGGGCCCTAGGTGGCTACACCTTC. Its translation: CASSPLGGALGGYTF.